This TCR beta chain is drawn from a study of early T cells in non-severe SARS-CoV-2 infection. Study as a whole: Chains were unpaired, as sequencing was done on bulk RNA from unsorted whole blood. Study-wide results and limits: VDJdb matching favored anti-spike CD8 responses, missing private and CD4 specificities.

Unique molecular identifiers were added to individual cDNA molecules. TCRdb independently ran MiXCR on the 5' RACE reads; one entry per CDR3 protein. The table shows roughly 40,000 distinct CDR3 sequences, with approximately 4% occurring only once. The V and J ends lost 2 bases and 4 bases respectively, with 9 bases between them. CDR1 is SGHRS, CDR2 YFSETQ, per germline. The CDR3 totals 13 residues. The sample holds a few counts of this clonotype. The antigen is unknown. The receptor was isolated from an adult who was a healthcare worker with PCR-confirmed SARS-CoV-2 infection or an uninfected control (not recorded which). This sequence joins TRBV5-1 and TRBJ2-5; D is ambiguous. Sequenced input: whole blood. The CDR3 loop is CASSFRAGETQYF. CDR3 sequence (DNA): TGCGCCAGCAGCTTCCGCGCAGGAGAGACCCAGTACTTC.